This TCR beta chain was found in a study of shared clonotypes between healthy human individuals. Overall study findings and caveats: Naive subsets, compared against memory subsets, generally had larger estimated richness values. Generation of non-shared clonotypes was less probable than generation of clonotypes shared by all four donors. Across a handful of donors, naive CD4 shared roughly 5.1%, naive CD8 under 4%, memory CD4 less than 2.5%, memory CD8 around 0.42%.

TCRdb keeps only in-frame clones here, not all; method: immunoSEQ multiplex PCR. The sample contains more than 2,000,000 clones, more than 85% of which appear only once. V dropped 2 bases and J dropped 4 bases, with 12 bases sitting between them. The CDR3 runs 14 residues. Germline loops: CDR1 SGHKS, CDR2 YYEKEE (reference sequence). Remarks on this clone: The target antigen is unknown.

The chain is built from TRBV5-5 and TRBJ1-1; D perhaps matches TRBD1 (5 bases). The TCR comes from a man between 18 and 35 years old in good health. Some clones in this sample may be carry-over from other donors' samples. The sequenced sample consisted of naive CD4+ T cells from PBMCs. The subset denotes: CD45RA+ positively selected. The CDR3 DNA follows: TGTGCCAGCAGCTTTCTCAGGGTGGGCACTGAAGCTTTCTTT. Protein sequence: CASSFLRVGTEAFF.